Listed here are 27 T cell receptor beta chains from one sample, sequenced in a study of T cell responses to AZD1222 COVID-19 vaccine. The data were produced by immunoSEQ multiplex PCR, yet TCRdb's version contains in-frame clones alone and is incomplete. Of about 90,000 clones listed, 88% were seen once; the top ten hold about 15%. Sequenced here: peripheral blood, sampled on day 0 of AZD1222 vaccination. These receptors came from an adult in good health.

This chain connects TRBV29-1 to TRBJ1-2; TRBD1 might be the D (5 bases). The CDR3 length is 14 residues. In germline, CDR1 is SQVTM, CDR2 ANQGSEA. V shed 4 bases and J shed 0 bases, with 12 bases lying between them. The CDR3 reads CSVVDGASNYGYTF. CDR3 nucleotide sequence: TGCAGCGTTGTGGACGGGGCCTCTAACTATGGCTACACCTTC.

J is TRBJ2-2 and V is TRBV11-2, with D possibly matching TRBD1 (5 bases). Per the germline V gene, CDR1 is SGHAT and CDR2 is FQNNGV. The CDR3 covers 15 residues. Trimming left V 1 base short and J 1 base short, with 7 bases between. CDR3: CASSLGQKNTGELFF. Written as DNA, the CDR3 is TGTGCCAGCAGCTTAGGACAGAAGAACACCGGGGAGCTGTTTTTT.

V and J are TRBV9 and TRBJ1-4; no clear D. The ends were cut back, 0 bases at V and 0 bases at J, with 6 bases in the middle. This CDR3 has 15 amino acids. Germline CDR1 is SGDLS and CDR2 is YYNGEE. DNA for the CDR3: TGTGCCAGCAGCGTAGTTGGGTCAACTAATGAAAAACTGTTTTTT. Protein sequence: CASSVVGSTNEKLFF.

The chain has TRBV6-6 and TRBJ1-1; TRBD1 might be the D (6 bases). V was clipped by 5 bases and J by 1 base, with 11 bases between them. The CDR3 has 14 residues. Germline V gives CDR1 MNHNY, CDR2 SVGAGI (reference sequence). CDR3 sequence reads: CASSRGQTNTEAFF. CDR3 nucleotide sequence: TGTGCCAGCAGTAGGGGACAAACGAACACTGAAGCTTTCTTT.

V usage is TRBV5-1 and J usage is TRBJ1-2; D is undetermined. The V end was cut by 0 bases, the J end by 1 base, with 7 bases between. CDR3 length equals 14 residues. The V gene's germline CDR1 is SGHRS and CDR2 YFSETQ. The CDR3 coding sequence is TGCGCCAGCAGCTTGGAGGTGTTTAACTATGGCTACACCTTC. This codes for CASSLEVFNYGYTF.

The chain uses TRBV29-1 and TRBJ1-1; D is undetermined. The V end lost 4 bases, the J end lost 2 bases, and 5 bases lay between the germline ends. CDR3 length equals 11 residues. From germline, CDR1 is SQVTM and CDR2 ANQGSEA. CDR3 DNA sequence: TGCAGCGTTGGTCCTAACACTGAAGCTTTCTTT. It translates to CSVGPNTEAFF.

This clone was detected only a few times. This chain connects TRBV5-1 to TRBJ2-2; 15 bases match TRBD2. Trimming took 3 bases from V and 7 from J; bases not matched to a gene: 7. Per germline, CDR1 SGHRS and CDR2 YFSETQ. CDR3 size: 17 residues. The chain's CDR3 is CASSSGLAGGGGGELFF. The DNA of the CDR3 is TGCGCCAGCAGCTCGGGACTAGCGGGAGGAGGAGGCGGGGAGCTGTTTTTT.

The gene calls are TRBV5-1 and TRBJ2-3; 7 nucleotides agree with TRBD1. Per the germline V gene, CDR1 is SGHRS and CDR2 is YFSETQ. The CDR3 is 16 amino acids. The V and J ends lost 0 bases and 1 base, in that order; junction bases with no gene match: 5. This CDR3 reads CASSLAPGTGTDTQYF. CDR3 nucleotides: TGCGCCAGCAGCTTGGCCCCCGGGACAGGCACAGATACGCAGTATTTT. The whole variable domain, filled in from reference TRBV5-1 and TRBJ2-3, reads KAGVTQTPRYLIKTRGQQVTLSCSPISGHRSVSWYQQTPGQGLQFLFEYFSETQRNKGNFPGRFSGRQFSNSRSEMNVSTLELGDSALYLCASSLAPGTGTDTQYFGPGTRLTVL.

DNA for the CDR3: TGTGCCAGCAGACCTGACAGCGGAAGTGGCTACACCTTC. It translates to CASRPDSGSGYTF. This rearrangement joins TRBV28 to TRBJ1-2; weak D call: TRBD1 (5 bases). Germline CDR1 MDHEN, CDR2 SYDVKM. The CDR3 sequence is 13 residues long. V dropped 6 bases and J dropped 7 bases, with 15 bases sitting between them.

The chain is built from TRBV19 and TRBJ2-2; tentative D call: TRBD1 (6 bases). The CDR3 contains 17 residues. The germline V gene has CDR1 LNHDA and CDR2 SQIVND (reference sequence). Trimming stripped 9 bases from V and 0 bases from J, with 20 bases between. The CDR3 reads CASRLGSGTTNTGELFF. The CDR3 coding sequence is TGTGCCAGCAGGTTAGGCTCCGGGACAACGAACACCGGGGAGCTGTTTTTT.

The DNA for the CDR3 is TGTGCCAGTACCCTTATGGGGCAGCGCACAGATACGCAGTATTTT. This codes for CASTLMGQRTDTQYF. The chain links TRBV19 to TRBJ2-3; TRBD1 is a possible D gene (5 bases). Trimming took off 7 bases at V and 1 base at J, with 15 bases between the two ends. CDR3 length: 15 residues. Germline assignment: CDR1 LNHDA and CDR2 SQIVND (reference sequence).

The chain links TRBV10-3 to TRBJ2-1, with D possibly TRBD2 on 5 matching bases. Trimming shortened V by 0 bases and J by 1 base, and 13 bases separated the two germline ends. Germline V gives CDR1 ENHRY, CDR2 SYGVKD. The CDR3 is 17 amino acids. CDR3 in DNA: TGTGCCATCAGTGAGTCTTCGCGGAGGTCTTCCTACAATGAGCAGTTCTTC. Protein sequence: CAISESSRRSSYNEQFF.

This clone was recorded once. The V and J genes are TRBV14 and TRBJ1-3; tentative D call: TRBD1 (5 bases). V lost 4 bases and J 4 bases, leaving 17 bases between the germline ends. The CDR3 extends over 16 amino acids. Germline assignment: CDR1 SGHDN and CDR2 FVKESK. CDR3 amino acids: CASSPLGTGGGNTIYF. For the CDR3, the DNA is TGTGCCAGCAGCCCCCTAGGGACGGGAGGCGGAAACACCATATATTTT.

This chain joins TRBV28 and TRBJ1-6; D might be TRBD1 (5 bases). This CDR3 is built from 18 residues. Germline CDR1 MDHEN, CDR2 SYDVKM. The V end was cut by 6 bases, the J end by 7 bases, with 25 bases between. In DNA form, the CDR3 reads TGTGCCAGCAGGCCGCACCCGGGACGCCTAGGCGGGAATTCACCCCTCCACTTT. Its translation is CASRPHPGRLGGNSPLHF. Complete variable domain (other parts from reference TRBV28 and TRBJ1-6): DVKVTQSSRYLVKRTGEKVFLECVQDMDHENMFWYRQDPGLGLRLIYFSYDVKMKEKGDIPEGYSVSREKKERFSLILESASTNQTSMYLCASRPHPGRLGGNSPLHFGNGTRLTVT.

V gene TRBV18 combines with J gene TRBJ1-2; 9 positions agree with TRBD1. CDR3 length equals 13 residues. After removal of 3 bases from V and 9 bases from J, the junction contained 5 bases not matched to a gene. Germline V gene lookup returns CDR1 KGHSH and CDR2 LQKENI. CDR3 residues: CASSPRDRARYTF. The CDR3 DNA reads TGTGCCAGCTCACCCCGGGACAGGGCTCGCTACACCTTC.

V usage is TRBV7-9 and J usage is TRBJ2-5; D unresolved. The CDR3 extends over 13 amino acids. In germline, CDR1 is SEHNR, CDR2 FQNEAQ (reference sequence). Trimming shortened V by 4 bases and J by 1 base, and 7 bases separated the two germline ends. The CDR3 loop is CASSSMAQETQYF. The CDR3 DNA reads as TGTGCCAGCAGCTCCATGGCCCAAGAGACCCAGTACTTC.

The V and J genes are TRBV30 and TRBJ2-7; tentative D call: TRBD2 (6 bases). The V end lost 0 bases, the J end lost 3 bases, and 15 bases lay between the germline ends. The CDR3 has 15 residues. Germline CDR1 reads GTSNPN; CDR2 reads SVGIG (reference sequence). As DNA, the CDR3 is TGTGCCTGGAGTGTAACGAGGGGAGGCTTCTACGAGCAGTACTTC. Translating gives CAWSVTRGGFYEQYF.

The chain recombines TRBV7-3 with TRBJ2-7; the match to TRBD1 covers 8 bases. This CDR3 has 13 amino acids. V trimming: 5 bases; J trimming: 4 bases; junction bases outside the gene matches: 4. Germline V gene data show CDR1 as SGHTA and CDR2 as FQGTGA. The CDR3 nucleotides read TGTGCCAGCAGCAGAGACAGGGGTTACGAGCAGTACTTC. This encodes CASSRDRGYEQYF. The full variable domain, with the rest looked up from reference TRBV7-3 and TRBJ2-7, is GAGVSQTPSNKVTEKGKYVELRCDPISGHTALYWYRQSLGQGPEFLIYFQGTGAADDSGLPNDRFFAVRPEGSVSTLKIQRTERGDSAVYLCASSRDRGYEQYFGPGTRLTVT.

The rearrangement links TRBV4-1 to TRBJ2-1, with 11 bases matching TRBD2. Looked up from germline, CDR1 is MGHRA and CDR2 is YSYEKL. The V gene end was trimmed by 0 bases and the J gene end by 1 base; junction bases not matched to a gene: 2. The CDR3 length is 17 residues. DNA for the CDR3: TGCGCCAGCAGCCAAGATCGGACTAGCGGGTCCTACAATGAGCAGTTCTTC. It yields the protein CASSQDRTSGSYNEQFF.

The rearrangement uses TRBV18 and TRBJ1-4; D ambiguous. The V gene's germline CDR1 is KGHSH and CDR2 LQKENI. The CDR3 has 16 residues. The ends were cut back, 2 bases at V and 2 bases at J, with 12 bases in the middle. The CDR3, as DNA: TGTGCCAGCTCACCATGGGTTTCGGGGACTAATGAAAAACTGTTTTTT. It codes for CASSPWVSGTNEKLFF.

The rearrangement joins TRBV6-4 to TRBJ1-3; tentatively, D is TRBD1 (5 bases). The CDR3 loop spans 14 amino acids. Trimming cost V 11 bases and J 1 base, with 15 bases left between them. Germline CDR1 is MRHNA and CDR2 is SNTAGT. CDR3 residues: CADMTGPSGNTIYF. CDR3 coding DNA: TGTGCCGACATGACGGGACCGTCTGGAAACACCATATATTTT.

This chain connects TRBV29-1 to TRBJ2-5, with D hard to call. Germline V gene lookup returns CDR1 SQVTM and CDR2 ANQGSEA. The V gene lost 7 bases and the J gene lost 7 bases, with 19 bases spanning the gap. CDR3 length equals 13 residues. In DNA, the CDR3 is TGCAGCGGGACGGGCCTCCTTGGCGGGACCCAGTACTTC. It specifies CSGTGLLGGTQYF. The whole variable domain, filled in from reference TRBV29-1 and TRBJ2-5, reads SAVISQKPSRDICQRGTSLTIQCQVDSQVTMMFWYRQQPGQSLTLIATANQGSEATYESGFVIDKFPISRPNLTFSTLTVSNMSPEDSSIYLCSGTGLLGGTQYFGPGTRLLVL.

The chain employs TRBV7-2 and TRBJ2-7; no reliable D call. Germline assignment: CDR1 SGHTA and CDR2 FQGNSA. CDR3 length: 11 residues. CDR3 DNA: TGTCGTGCGGATGCCTCCTACGAGCAGTACTTC. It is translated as CRADASYEQYF.

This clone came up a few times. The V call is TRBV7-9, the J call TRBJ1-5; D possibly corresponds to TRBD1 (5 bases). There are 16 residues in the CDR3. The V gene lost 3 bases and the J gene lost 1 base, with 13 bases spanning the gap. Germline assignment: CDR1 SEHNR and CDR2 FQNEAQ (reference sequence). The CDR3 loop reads CASSLGLGESNQPQHF. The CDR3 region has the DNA TGTGCCAGCAGCTTGGGGTTAGGGGAGAGCAATCAGCCCCAGCATTTT.

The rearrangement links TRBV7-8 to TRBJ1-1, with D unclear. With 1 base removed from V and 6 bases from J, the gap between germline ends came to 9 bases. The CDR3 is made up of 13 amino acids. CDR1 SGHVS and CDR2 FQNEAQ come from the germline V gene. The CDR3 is CASSLGGVPEAFF. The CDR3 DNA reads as TGTGCCAGCAGCTTAGGCGGGGTCCCTGAAGCTTTCTTT.

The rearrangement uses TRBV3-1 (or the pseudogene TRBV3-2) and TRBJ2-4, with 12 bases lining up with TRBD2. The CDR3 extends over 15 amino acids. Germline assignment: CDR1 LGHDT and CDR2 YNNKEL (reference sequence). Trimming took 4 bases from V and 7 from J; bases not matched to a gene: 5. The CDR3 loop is CASSPRLAGDNIQYF. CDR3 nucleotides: TGTGCCAGCAGCCCTAGACTAGCGGGAGATAACATTCAGTACTTC.

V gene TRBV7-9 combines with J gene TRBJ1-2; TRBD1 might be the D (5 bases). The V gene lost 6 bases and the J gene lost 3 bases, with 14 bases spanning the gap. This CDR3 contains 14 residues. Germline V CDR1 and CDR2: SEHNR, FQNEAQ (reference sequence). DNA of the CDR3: TGTGCCAGCAGTCGTCAGGGAATGGACTATGGCTACACCTTC. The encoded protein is CASSRQGMDYGYTF.